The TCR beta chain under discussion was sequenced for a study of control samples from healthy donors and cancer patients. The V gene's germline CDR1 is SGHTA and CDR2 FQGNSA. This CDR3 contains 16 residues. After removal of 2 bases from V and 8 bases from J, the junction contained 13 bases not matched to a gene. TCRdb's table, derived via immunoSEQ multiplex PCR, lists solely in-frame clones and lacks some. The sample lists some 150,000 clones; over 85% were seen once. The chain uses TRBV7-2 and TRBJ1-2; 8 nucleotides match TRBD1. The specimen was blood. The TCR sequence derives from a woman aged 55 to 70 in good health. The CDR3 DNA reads TGTGCCAGCAGCTTAAATTCTGTTGGACAGGGCTGGGGCTACACCTTC. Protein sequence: CASSLNSVGQGWGYTF.